What follows are 5 T cell receptor beta chains derived from one specimen sequenced in a study of early T cells in non-severe SARS-CoV-2 infection (dated by TCRdb to about 2021). Receptor amplification or capture employed 5' RACE. The data were produced on a NextSeq 500. Using fastp trimming at Q25 and MiXCR clonotype assembly, TCRdb reanalyzed the public sequencing data and kept in-frame beta chains. Rows are unified per CDR3 protein, each entry keeping the most common DNA and genes. The table for this sample lists tens of thousands of distinct CDR3 sequences; about 15% of them were counted only once. The ten largest clones capture about 4% of the sample. Material: whole blood, obtained at baseline. Every receptor here comes from an adult who was a healthcare worker with PCR-confirmed SARS-CoV-2 infection or an uninfected control (not recorded which).

The table lists this clonotype with many counts. The chain is built from TRBV20-1 and TRBJ2-5, with D perhaps given as TRBD1 or TRBD2 (6 bases each). Germline V gene sequence: CDR1 DFQATT, CDR2 SNEGSKA (reference sequence). The CDR3 is made up of 14 amino acids. The V and J ends lost 3 bases and 2 bases respectively, with 13 bases between them. CDR3 protein: CSASRSGAQETQYF. The CDR3, as DNA: TGCAGTGCTAGCCGTTCGGGGGCGCAAGAGACCCAGTACTTC.

This sequence joins TRBV5-4 and TRBJ2-5, with 9 bases matching TRBD1. There are 13 residues in the CDR3. V lost 7 bases, J lost 6 bases, and 7 bases stayed unmatched. Germline V gene lookup returns CDR1 SGHNT and CDR2 YYREEE (reference sequence). CDR3 nucleotide sequence: TGTGCCAGCCAGCCGGGACAGGGAAAGACCCAGTACTTC. Amino acids: CASQPGQGKTQYF.

The V gene is TRBV5-1, the J gene TRBJ2-1; TRBD2 matches at 10 bases. The CDR3 is 15 amino acids. V shed 4 bases and J 4 bases; nucleotides not matched to a gene: 5. In germline, CDR1 is SGHRS, CDR2 YFSETQ. The CDR3 protein is CASSLSGRTYNEQFF. In nucleotides, the CDR3 is TGCGCCAGCAGCCTTAGCGGGAGGACTTACAATGAGCAGTTCTTC.

This clonotype was recorded many times. V and J are TRBV2 and TRBJ1-5; D might be TRBD1 (6 bases). This CDR3 spans 15 amino acids. The V gene lost 5 bases and the J gene lost 0 bases, with 11 bases spanning the gap. Per germline, CDR1 SNHLY and CDR2 FYNNEI. CDR3 loop: CASSTGQLSNQPQHF. The CDR3 DNA reads TGTGCCAGCAGTACCGGACAGCTTAGCAATCAGCCCCAGCATTTT.

The chain carries TRBV4-2 and TRBJ1-2; 7 bases are a match to TRBD1. V was pared by 6 bases and J by 4 bases, with 11 bases of the junction left unmatched. CDR1 is LGHNA, CDR2 YNFKEQ, per germline. CDR3 length: 15 amino acids. The CDR3 region is CASRDAQQGLYGYTF. The CDR3 nucleotides are TGTGCCAGCAGGGACGCTCAACAGGGGCTCTATGGCTACACCTTC.